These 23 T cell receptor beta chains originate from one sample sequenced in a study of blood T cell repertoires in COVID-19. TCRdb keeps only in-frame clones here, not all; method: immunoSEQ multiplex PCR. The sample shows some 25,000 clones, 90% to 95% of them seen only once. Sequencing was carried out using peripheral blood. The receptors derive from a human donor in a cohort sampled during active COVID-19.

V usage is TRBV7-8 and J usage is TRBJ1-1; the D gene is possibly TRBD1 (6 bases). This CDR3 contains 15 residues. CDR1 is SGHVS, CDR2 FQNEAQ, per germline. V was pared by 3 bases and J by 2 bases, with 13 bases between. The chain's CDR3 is CASSFFNRANTEAFF. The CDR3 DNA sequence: TGTGCCAGCAGCTTCTTTAACAGGGCTAACACTGAAGCTTTCTTT.

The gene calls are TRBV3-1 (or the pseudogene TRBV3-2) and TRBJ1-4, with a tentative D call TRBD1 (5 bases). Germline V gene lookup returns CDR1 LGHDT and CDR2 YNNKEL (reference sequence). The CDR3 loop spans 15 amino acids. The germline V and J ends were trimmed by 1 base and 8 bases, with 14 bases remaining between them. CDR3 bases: TGTGCCAGCAGCCAAGGGAGGGACTCACGGGAAAAACTGTTTTTT. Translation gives CASSQGRDSREKLFF.

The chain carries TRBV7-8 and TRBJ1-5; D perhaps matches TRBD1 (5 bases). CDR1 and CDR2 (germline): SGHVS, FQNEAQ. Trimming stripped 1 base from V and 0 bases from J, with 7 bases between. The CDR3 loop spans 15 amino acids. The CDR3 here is CASSLGTNSNQPQHF. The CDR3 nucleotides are TGTGCCAGCAGCTTAGGGACAAATAGCAATCAGCCCCAGCATTTT.

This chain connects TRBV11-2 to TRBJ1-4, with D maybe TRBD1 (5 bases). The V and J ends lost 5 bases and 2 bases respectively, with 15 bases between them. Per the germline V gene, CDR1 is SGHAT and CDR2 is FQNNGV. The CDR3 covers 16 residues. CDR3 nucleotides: TGTGCCAGCAGCCATCGATCGACAGCGACTAATGAAAAACTGTTTTTT. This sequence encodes CASSHRSTATNEKLFF.

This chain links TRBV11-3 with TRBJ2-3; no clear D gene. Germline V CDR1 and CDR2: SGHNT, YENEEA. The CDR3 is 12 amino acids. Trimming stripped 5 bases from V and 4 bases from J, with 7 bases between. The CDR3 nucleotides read TGTGCCAGCAGCGCTATTCCAGATACGCAGTATTTT. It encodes CASSAIPDTQYF. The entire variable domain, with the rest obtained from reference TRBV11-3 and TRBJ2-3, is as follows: EAGVVQSPRYKIIEKKQPVAFWCNPISGHNTLYWYLQNLGQGPELLIRYENEEAVDDSQLPKDRFSAERLKGVDSTLKIQPAELGDSAVYLCASSAIPDTQYFGPGTRLTVL.

The CDR3 region is CASTMGGHNEQFF. For the CDR3, the DNA is TGCGCCAGCACCATGGGGGGGCACAATGAGCAGTTCTTC. The chain joins TRBV5-1 to TRBJ2-1; perhaps TRBD2 as D (7 bases). The CDR3 length is 13 residues. Trimming cost V 6 bases and J 5 bases, with 12 bases left between them. Per the germline V gene, CDR1 is SGHRS and CDR2 is YFSETQ.

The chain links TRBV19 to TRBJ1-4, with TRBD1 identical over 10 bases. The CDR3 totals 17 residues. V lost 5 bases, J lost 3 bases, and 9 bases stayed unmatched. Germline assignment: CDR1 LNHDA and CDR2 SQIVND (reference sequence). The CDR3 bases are TGTGCCAGTAGTTCCCGACAGGGGGCGCGGGCTAATGAAAAACTGTTTTTT. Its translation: CASSSRQGARANEKLFF.

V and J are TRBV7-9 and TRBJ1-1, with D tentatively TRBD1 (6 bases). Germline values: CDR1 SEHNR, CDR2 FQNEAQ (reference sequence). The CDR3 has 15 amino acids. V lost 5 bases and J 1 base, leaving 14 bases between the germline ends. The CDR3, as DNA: TGTGCCAGCAGCCCCCGGCCAGGGGAGAACACTGAAGCTTTCTTT. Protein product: CASSPRPGENTEAFF. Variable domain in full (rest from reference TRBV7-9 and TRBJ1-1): DTGVSQNPRHKITKRGQNVTFRCDPISEHNRLYWYRQTLGQGPEFLTYFQNEAQLEKSRLLSDRFSAERPKGSFSTLEIQRTEQGDSAMYLCASSPRPGENTEAFFGQGTRLTVV.

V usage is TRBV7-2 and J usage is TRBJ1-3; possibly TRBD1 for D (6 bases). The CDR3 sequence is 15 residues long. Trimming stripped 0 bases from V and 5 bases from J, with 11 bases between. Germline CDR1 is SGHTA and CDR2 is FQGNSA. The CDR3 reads CASSLASGVRNTIYF. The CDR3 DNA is TGTGCCAGCAGCTTAGCTTCAGGGGTGAGAAACACCATATATTTT.

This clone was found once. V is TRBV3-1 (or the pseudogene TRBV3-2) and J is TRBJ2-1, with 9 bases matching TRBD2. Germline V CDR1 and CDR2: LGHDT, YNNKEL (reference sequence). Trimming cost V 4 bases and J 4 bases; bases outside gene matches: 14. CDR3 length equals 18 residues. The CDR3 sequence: CASSPRGSGSFGYNEQFF. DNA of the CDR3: TGTGCCAGCAGCCCCCGCGGTAGCGGGAGCTTCGGGTACAATGAGCAGTTCTTC.

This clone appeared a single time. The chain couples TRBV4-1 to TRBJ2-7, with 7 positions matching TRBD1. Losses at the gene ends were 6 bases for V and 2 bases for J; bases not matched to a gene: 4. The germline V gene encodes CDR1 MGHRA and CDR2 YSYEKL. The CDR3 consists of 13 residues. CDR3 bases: TGCGCCAGCAGTCACAGGGGAGCCTACGAGCAGTACTTC. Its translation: CASSHRGAYEQYF.

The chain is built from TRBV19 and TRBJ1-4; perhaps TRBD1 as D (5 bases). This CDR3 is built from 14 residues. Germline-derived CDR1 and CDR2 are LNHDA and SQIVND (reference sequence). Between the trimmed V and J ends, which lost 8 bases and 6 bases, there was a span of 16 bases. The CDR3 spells CASRSGDLDEKLFF. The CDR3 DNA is TGTGCCAGTCGATCGGGGGACTTGGATGAAAAACTGTTTTTT.

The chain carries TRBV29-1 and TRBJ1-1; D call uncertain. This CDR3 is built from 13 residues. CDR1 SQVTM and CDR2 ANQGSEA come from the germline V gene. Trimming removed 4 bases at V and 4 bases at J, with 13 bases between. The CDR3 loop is CSVVGVKGTEAFF. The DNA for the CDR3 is TGCAGCGTTGTCGGGGTTAAGGGCACTGAAGCTTTCTTT.

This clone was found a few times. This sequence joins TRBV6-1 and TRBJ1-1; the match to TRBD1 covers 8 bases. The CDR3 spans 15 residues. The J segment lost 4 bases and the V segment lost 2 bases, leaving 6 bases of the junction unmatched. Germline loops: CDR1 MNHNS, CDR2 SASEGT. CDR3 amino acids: CASSERQGAVTEAFF. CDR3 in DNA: TGTGCCAGCAGTGAACGTCAGGGGGCGGTCACTGAAGCTTTCTTT.

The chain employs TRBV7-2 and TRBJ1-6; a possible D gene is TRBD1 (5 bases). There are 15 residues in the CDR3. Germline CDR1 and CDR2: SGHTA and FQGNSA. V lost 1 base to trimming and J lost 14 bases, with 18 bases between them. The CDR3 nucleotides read TGTGCCAGCAGCTTAGGCGCAGGGTCGGGCTCAACCCTCCACTTT. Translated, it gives CASSLGAGSGSTLHF.

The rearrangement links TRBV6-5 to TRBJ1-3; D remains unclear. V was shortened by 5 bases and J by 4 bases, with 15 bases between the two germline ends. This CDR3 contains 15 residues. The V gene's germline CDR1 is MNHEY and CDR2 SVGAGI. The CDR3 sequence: CASSRLSSSGNTIYF. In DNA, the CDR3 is TGTGCCAGCAGTCGACTCAGTAGCTCAGGAAACACCATATATTTT.

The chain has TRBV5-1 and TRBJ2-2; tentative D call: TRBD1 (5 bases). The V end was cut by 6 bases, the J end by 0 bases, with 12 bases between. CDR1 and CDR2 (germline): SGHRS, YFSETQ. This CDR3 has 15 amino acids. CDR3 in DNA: TGCGCCAGCACCCAGGGAATGTCGAACACCGGGGAGCTGTTTTTT. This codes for CASTQGMSNTGELFF.

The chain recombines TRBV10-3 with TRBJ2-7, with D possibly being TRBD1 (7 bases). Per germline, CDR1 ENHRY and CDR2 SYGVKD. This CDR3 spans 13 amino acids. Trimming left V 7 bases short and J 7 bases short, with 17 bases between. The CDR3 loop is CAINQGGAGEQYF. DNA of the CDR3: TGTGCCATCAACCAGGGGGGCGCAGGGGAGCAGTACTTC.

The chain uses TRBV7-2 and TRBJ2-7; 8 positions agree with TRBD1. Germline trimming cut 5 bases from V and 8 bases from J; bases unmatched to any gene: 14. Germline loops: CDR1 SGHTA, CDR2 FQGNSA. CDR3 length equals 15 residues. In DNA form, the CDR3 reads TGTGCCAGCAGCCCTGGGGACAGGACCCCTATTAAGCAGTACTTC. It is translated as CASSPGDRTPIKQYF.

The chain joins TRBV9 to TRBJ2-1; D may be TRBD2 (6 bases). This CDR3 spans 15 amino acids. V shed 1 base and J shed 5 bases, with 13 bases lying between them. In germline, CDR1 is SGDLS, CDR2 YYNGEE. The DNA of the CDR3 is TGTGCCAGCAGCGTACTTTCGGGAGTGGACAATGAGCAGTTCTTC. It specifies CASSVLSGVDNEQFF.

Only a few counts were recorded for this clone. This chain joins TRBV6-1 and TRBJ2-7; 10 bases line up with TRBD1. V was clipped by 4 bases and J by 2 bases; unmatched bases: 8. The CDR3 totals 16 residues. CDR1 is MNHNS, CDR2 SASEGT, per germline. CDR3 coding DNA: TGTGCCAGCAGTGTATCCGGGACAGGGGTCACCTACGAGCAGTACTTC. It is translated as CASSVSGTGVTYEQYF.

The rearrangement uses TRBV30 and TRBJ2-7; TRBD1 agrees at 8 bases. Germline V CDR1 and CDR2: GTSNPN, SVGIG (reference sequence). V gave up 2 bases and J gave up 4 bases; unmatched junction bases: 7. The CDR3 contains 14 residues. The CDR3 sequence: CAWSSGGVFYEQYF. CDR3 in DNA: TGTGCCTGGAGTTCAGGGGGCGTATTTTACGAGCAGTACTTC.

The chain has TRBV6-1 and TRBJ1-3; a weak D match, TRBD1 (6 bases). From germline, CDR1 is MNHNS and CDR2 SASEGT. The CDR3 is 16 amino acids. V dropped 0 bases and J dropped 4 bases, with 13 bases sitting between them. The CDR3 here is CASSEALGGAGNTIYF. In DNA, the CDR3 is TGTGCCAGCAGTGAAGCGCTCGGGGGGGCGGGAAACACCATATATTTT.